This TCR beta chain was profiled in a study of OX40 agonist ivuxolimab in advanced cancers. Study in general: Dose-escalation patients had hepatocellular carcinoma, melanoma, renal cell or head and neck cancer. Two cutaneous melanoma patients and one hepatocellular carcinoma patient, three in all, had partial responses. Findings and limits, study-wide: Among the lowest levels of clonal expansion were found in partial responders at 0.1-3.0 mg/kg.

Comments on this clone: Its antigen is unknown.

Profiled with immunoSEQ multiplex PCR; TCRdb holds only in-frame clones, not every one. The sample has 60,000 or so clones; roughly 84% are singletons. The ends lost 4 bases at V and 3 bases at J; junction bases unmatched: 5. Looked up from germline, CDR1 is WNHNN and CDR2 is SYGVQD (reference sequence). The CDR3 consists of 15 residues. This sample comprised CD4+ or CD8+ T cells sorted from blood, obtained in a trial of the OX40 agonist ivuxolimab. The receptor was isolated from an adult with an advanced solid tumor such as melanoma, head and neck, liver or kidney cancer. J is TRBJ2-1 and V is TRBV10-1; 8 bases fit TRBD1. The CDR3 DNA sequence: TGCGCCAGCAGTGCAGGGGGCAGTTTCTACAATGAGCAGTTCTTC. Translating gives CASSAGGSFYNEQFF.